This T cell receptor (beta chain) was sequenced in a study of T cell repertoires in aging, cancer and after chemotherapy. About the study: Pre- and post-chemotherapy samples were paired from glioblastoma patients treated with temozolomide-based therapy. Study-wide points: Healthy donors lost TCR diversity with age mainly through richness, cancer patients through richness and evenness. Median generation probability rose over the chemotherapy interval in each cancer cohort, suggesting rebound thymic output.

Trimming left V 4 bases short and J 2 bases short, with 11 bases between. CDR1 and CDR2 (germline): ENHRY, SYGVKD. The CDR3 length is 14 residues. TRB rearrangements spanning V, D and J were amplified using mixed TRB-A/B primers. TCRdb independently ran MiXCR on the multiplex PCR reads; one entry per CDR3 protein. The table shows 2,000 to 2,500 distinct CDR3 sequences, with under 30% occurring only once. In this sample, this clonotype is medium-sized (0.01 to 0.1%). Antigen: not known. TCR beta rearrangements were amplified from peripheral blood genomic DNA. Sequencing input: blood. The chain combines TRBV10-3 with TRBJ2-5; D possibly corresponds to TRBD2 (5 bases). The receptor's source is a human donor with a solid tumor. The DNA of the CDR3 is TGTGCCATCAGTGCTGAGGGCAGACAAGAGACCCAGTACTTC. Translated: CAISAEGRQETQYF.